The present entry profiles one T cell receptor beta chain with its context. This specimen belongs to a study of blood T cell repertoires in COVID-19. Overall study: The United States, Italy and Spain provided the acute and convalescent COVID-19 samples. T cells, B-cell-depleted T cells, or PBMCs supplied cDNA or gDNA.

Methods used by the authors: Using reference gene primer amplification, nucleated cell counts were estimated. Sequencing used immunoSEQ multiplex PCR; TCRdb keeps in-frame clones, though not all of them. V, J and clone size were drawn from that table, and D and trimming were deduced from the DNA. Of tens of thousands of clones listed, about nine tenths are singletons. Per germline, CDR1 ENHRY and CDR2 SYGVKD. CDR3 size: 15 residues. Trimming at V came to 0 bases and at J to 4 bases, leaving 5 bases not matched to a gene. This TCR was recovered from a woman in her 70s with acute or convalescent COVID-19. Sequenced input: peripheral blood. V is TRBV10-3 and J is TRBJ2-7, with 8 bases fitting TRBD1. In DNA, the CDR3 is TGTGCCATCAGTGAGTCCGCGGACAGGGAGTACGAGCAGTACTTC. Translating gives CAISESADREYEQYF.